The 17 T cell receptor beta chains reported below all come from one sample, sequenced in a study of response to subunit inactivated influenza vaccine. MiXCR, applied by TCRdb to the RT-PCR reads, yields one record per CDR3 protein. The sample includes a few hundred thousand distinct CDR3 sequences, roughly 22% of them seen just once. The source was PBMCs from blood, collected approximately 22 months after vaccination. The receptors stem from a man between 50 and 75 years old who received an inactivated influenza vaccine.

The CDR3 loop is CASSVGEGETQYF. CDR3 in DNA: TGTGCCAGCAGCGTAGGGGAGGGAGAGACCCAGTACTTC. This chain links TRBV9 with TRBJ2-5; 7 bases match TRBD2. CDR3 length: 13 residues. V gave up 0 bases and J gave up 4 bases; unmatched junction bases: 0. Germline V gene sequence: CDR1 SGDLS, CDR2 YYNGEE.

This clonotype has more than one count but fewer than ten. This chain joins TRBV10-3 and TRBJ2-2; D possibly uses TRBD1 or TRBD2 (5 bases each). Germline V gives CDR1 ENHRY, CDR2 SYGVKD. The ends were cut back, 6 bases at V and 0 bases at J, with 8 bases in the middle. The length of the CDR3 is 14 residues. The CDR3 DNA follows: TGTGCCATCAGGACGGGGCCGAACACCGGGGAGCTGTTTTTT. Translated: CAIRTGPNTGELFF.

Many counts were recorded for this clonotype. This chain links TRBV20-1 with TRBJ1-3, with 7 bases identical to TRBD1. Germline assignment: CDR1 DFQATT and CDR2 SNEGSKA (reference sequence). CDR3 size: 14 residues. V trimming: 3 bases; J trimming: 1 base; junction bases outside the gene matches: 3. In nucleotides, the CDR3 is TGCAGTGCTAGGATACAGGGGTCTGGAAACACCATATATTTT. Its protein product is CSARIQGSGNTIYF.

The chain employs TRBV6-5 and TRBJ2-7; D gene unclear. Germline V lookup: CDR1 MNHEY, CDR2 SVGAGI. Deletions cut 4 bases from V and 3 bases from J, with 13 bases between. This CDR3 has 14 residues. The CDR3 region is CASSSPRVYYEQYF. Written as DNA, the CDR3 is TGTGCCAGCAGTTCACCACGGGTCTACTACGAGCAGTACTTC.

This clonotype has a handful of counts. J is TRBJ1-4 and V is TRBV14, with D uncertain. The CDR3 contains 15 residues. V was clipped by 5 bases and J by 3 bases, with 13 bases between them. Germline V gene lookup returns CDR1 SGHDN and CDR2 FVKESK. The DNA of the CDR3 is TGTGCCAGCAGCTCAGCCTGGAGTCCTAATGAAAAACTGTTTTTT. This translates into CASSSAWSPNEKLFF.

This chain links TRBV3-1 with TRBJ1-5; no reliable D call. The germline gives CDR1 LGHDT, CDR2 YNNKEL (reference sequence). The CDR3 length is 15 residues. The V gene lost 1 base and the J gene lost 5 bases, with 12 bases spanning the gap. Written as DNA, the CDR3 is TGTGCCAGCAGCCAAGGACCGGGCGCTGATCAGCCCCAGCATTTT. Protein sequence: CASSQGPGADQPQHF.

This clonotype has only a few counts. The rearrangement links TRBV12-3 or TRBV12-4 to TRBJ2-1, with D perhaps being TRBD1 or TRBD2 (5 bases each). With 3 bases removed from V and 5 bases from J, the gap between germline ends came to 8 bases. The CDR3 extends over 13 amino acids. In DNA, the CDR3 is TGTGCCAGCAGTTTGAGGGGAAACAATGAGCAGTTCTTC. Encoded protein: CASSLRGNNEQFF.

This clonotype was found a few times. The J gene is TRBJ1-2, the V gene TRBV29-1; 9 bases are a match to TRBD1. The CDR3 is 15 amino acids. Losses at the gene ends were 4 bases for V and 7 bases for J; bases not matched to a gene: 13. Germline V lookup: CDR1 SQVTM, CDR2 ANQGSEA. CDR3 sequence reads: CSVGMGDRVLGGYTF. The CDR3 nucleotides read TGCAGCGTTGGAATGGGGGACAGGGTATTAGGTGGCTACACCTTC.

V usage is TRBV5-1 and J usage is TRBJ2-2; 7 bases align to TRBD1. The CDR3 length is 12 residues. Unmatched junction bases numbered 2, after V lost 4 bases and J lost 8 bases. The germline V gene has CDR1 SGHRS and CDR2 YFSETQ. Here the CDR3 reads CASSADRGELFF. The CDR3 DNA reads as TGCGCCAGCAGCGCGGACAGGGGGGAGCTGTTTTTT.

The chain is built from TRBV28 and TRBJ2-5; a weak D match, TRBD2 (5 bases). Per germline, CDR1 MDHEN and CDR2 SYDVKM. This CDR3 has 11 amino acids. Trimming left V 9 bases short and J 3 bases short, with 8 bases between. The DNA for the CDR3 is TGTGCCAGTCGGCGGGAAGAGACCCAGTACTTC. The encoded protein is CASRREETQYF.

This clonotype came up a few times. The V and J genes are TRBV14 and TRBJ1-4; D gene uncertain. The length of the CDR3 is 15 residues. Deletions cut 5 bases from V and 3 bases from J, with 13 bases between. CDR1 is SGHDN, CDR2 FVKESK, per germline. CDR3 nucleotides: TGTGCCAGCAGCAAAGGACGGCAGCCTAATGAAAAACTGTTTTTT. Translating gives CASSKGRQPNEKLFF.

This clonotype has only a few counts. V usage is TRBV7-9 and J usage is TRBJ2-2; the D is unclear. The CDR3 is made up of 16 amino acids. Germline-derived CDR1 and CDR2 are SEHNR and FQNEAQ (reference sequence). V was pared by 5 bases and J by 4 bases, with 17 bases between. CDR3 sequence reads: CASSQPAAPGTGELFF. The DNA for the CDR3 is TGTGCCAGCAGCCAACCCGCCGCCCCAGGCACCGGGGAGCTGTTTTTT.

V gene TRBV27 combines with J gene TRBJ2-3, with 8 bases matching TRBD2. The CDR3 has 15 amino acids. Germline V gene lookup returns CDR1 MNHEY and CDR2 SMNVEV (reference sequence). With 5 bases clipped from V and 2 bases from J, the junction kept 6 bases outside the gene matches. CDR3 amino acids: CASSLLAAITDTQYF. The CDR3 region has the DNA TGTGCCAGCAGTCTACTAGCGGCCATCACAGATACGCAGTATTTT.

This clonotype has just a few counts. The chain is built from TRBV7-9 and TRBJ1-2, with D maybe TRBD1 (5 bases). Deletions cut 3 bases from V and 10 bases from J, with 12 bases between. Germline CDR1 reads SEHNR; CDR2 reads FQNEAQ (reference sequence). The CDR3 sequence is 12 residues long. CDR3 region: CASSFTQQDYTF. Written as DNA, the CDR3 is TGTGCCAGCAGCTTTACCCAACAGGACTACACCTTC.

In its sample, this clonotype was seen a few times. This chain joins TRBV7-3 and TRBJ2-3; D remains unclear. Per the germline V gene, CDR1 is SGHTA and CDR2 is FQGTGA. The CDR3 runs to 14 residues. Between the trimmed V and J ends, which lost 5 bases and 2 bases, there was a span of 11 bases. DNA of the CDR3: TGTGCCAGCAGCGGACGAGCAGACACAGATACGCAGTATTTT. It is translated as CASSGRADTDTQYF.

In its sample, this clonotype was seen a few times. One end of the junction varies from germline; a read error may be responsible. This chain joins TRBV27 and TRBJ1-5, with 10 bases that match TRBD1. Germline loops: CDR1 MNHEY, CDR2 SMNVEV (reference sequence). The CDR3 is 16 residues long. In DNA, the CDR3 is TGTGCCAGCAGTCCTCGGGACAGGGGCCGGGATCAGTCCCAGCATTTT. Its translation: CASSPRDRGRDQSQHF.

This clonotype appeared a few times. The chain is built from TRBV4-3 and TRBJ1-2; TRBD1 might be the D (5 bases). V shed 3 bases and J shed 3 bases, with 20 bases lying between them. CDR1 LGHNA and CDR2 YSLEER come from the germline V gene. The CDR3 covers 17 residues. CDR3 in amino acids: CASSQNSGLRGDYGYTF. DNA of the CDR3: TGCGCCAGCAGCCAGAATTCCGGACTCCGGGGGGACTATGGCTACACCTTC.